One and the same sample provided the 30 T cell receptor beta chains below, sequenced in a study of neoadjuvant anti-PD-1 for oral cavity cancer. Only in-frame clones appear in the TCRdb table, and some are missing; sequencing was by immunoSEQ multiplex PCR. The sample yields about 72,000 clones, roughly 85% seen once. The time point denotes: after neoadjuvant nivolumab, at surgical resection. The sequencing here drew on PBMCs, taken after nivolumab (anti-PD-1) treatment. The receptors come from a person aged 35-79 years with oral cavity squamous cell carcinoma.

The CDR3 loop reads CASSYSSQEPGGQYF. The CDR3 DNA is TGTGCCAGCAGTTACTCAAGCCAGGAGCCGGGGGGGCAGTACTTC. This chain links TRBV6-5 with TRBJ2-7; 7 bases are shared with TRBD2. CDR1 is MNHEY, CDR2 SVGAGI, per germline. The CDR3 has 15 amino acids. The ends lost 0 bases at V and 9 bases at J; junction bases unmatched: 11.

The V and J genes are TRBV6-5 and TRBJ2-5; maybe TRBD2 (6 bases). CDR3 size: 14 residues. The V end lost 5 bases, the J end lost 5 bases, and 15 bases lay between the germline ends. Germline V gives CDR1 MNHEY, CDR2 SVGAGI. The CDR3, as DNA: TGTGCCAGCAGTCCAGACTCCCGGGGGGAGACCCAGTACTTC. This sequence encodes CASSPDSRGETQYF.

The chain has TRBV6-5 and TRBJ2-2, with D unclear. CDR3 length: 13 residues. V was trimmed by 6 bases and J by 7 bases, leaving 12 bases between them. CDR1 is MNHEY and CDR2 is SVGAGI in the germline V gene. CDR3 sequence reads: CASSHRRDGELFF. CDR3 coding DNA: TGTGCCAGCAGCCACAGAAGGGACGGGGAGCTGTTTTTT.

The rearrangement uses TRBV20-1 and TRBJ1-4; no definite D call. There are 11 residues in the CDR3. Trimming cost V 7 bases and J 3 bases, with 6 bases left between them. The germline V gene has CDR1 DFQATT and CDR2 SNEGSKA (reference sequence). CDR3 amino acids: CSVMANEKLFF. The CDR3, as DNA: TGCAGTGTGATGGCTAATGAAAAACTGTTTTTT.

A remark on this clone: A read error may account for a junction end that differs from germline. The V gene is TRBV10-3, the J gene TRBJ2-7, with 7 bases matching TRBD1. Per germline, CDR1 ENHRY and CDR2 SYGVKD. The CDR3 runs to 14 residues. This chain's CDR3 is CAISAQGSPYQQFF. In DNA, the CDR3 is TGTGCCATCAGTGCACAGGGGTCACCGTACCAACAATTCTTC.

The chain joins TRBV25-1 to TRBJ1-1; D call uncertain. V was shortened by 2 bases and J by 4 bases, with 20 bases between the two germline ends. The CDR3 consists of 17 residues. Germline V CDR1 and CDR2: MGHDK, SYGVNS. In DNA form, the CDR3 reads TGTGCCAGCAGTGAACCCCCTGGAGTCGGGGTCAGCACTGAAGCTTTCTTT. Residues: CASSEPPGVGVSTEAFF.

The chain recombines TRBV6-6 with TRBJ2-7; a possible D gene is TRBD2 (5 bases). Germline V lookup: CDR1 MNHNY, CDR2 SVGAGI (reference sequence). Trimming shortened V by 6 bases and J by 2 bases, and 17 bases separated the two germline ends. The CDR3 contains 15 residues. CDR3 loop: CASSNDGRGTYEQYF. CDR3 in DNA: TGTGCCAGCAGCAACGACGGACGGGGAACCTACGAGCAGTACTTC.

The genes are TRBV30 and TRBJ1-3, with D possibly matching TRBD1 (6 bases). Germline V CDR1 and CDR2: GTSNPN, SVGIG (reference sequence). CDR3 length: 16 residues. Trimming pared 2 bases from V and 3 bases from J, leaving 17 bases between. The CDR3 reads CAWSLTRGGGGNTIYF. CDR3 bases: TGTGCCTGGAGTTTGACCAGGGGAGGTGGTGGAAACACCATATATTTT.

The V call is TRBV27, the J call TRBJ2-2; the D is unclear. Germline CDR1 and CDR2: MNHEY and SMNVEV (reference sequence). V was shortened by 2 bases and J by 6 bases, with 7 bases between the two germline ends. The CDR3 extends over 13 amino acids. The CDR3 coding sequence is TGTGCCAGCAGTTTAAGTAGGTCCGGGGAGCTGTTTTTT. It encodes CASSLSRSGELFF.

The gene calls are TRBV25-1 and TRBJ1-1; a weak D match, TRBD1 (5 bases). This CDR3 is built from 14 residues. The germline CDR1 and CDR2 sequences are MGHDK and SYGVNS. With 4 bases removed from V and 7 bases from J, the gap between germline ends came to 16 bases. This chain's CDR3 is CASSGTWGVGEAFF. CDR3 bases: TGTGCCAGCAGTGGAACGTGGGGGGTGGGTGAAGCTTTCTTT. The full variable domain, in which reference TRBV25-1 and TRBJ1-1 provide the parts outside the CDR3, is EADIYQTPRYLVIGTGKKITLECSQTMGHDKMYWYQQDPGMELHLIHYSYGVNSTEKGDLSSESTVSRIRTEHFPLTLESARPSHTSQYLCASSGTWGVGEAFFGQGTRLTVV.

This chain uses TRBV4-1 with TRBJ2-7; no firm D call. Germline values: CDR1 MGHRA, CDR2 YSYEKL. The CDR3 extends over 15 amino acids. V dropped 5 bases and J dropped 3 bases, with 17 bases sitting between them. In nucleotides, the CDR3 is TGCGCCAGCAGCTCACAACATCTCTCCCGCTACGAGCAGTACTTC. It is translated as CASSSQHLSRYEQYF.

This chain connects TRBV5-1 to TRBJ2-7, with TRBD2 matching 8 bases. The CDR3 spans 14 residues. The ends lost 0 bases at V and 4 bases at J; junction bases unmatched: 3. CDR1 and CDR2 from the germline V gene are SGHRS and YFSETQ. The CDR3 region is CASSLEASGYEQYF. The CDR3 nucleotides read TGCGCCAGCAGCTTGGAAGCTAGCGGGTACGAGCAGTACTTC.

The chain has TRBV28 and TRBJ2-1, with 10 positions matching TRBD2. CDR1 is MDHEN and CDR2 is SYDVKM in the germline V gene. CDR3 size: 15 residues. Trimming removed 2 bases from V and 3 bases from J; junction bases left unmatched: 1. The CDR3 DNA reads TGTGCCAGCAGTTTACTAGCGGGGGTCTACAATGAGCAGTTCTTC. Translated: CASSLLAGVYNEQFF. Full variable domain (rest looked up from reference TRBV28 and TRBJ2-1): DVKVTQSSRYLVKRTGEKVFLECVQDMDHENMFWYRQDPGLGLRLIYFSYDVKMKEKGDIPEGYSVSREKKERFSLILESASTNQTSMYLCASSLLAGVYNEQFFGPGTRLTVL.

The genes are TRBV4-1 and TRBJ2-5, with D perhaps matching TRBD2 (6 bases). The CDR3 length is 15 residues. Germline V gives CDR1 MGHRA, CDR2 YSYEKL. Trimming left V 1 base short and J 4 bases short, with 13 bases between. The CDR3 DNA sequence: TGCGCCAGCAGCCAAGTTTTGATGGGGGGAGAGACCCAGTACTTC. It specifies CASSQVLMGGETQYF.

The chain has TRBV6-5 and TRBJ2-2; D call uncertain. CDR1 is MNHEY, CDR2 SVGAGI, per germline. The V and J ends lost 8 bases and 7 bases respectively, with 14 bases between them. The length of the CDR3 is 13 residues. The CDR3 nucleotides read TGTGCCAGCGCCAAACGAGTTCGCGGGGAGCTGTTTTTT. The encoded protein is CASAKRVRGELFF.

The chain joins TRBV5-6 to TRBJ1-5, with TRBD1 as a possible D gene (6 bases). The germline gives CDR1 SGHDT, CDR2 YYEEEE. The CDR3 totals 15 residues. V lost 0 bases, J lost 4 bases, and 11 bases lay in between. Written as DNA, the CDR3 is TGTGCCAGCAGCTTGGGCGGACAGATAAATCAGCCCCAGCATTTT. This encodes CASSLGGQINQPQHF.

In DNA, the CDR3 is TGCGCCAGCAGCTTGATCGCCGCCGAGGCAGAGACCCAGTACTTC. It translates to CASSLIAAEAETQYF. The rearrangement links TRBV5-1 to TRBJ2-5; no clear D gene. The CDR3 is 15 amino acids. With 1 base removed from V and 4 bases from J, the gap between germline ends came to 14 bases. Germline V gives CDR1 SGHRS, CDR2 YFSETQ. The whole variable domain, remainder taken from reference TRBV5-1 and TRBJ2-5, is KAGVTQTPRYLIKTRGQQVTLSCSPISGHRSVSWYQQTPGQGLQFLFEYFSETQRNKGNFPGRFSGRQFSNSRSEMNVSTLELGDSALYLCASSLIAAEAETQYFGPGTRLLVL.

The rearrangement joins TRBV2 to TRBJ1-4, with TRBD1 matching over 7 bases. This CDR3 has 15 residues. Trimming cost V 8 bases and J 8 bases; bases outside gene matches: 14. Germline V CDR1 and CDR2: SNHLY, FYNNEI. DNA of the CDR3: TGTGCCAGCCTTGAACGGAGACAGGGAGGGGAAAAACTGTTTTTT. Its translation is CASLERRQGGEKLFF.

This clone appeared once. The chain links TRBV28 to TRBJ2-3, with 7 bases lining up with TRBD1. The V gene's germline CDR1 is MDHEN and CDR2 SYDVKM. The CDR3 is 18 amino acids. V lost 3 bases, J lost 1 base, and 13 bases stayed unmatched. The CDR3 DNA sequence: TGTGCCAGCAGTTTTTTCGGGACCGGGACAGATGGCACAGATACGCAGTATTTT. Protein: CASSFFGTGTDGTDTQYF.

Worth noting for this clone: The junction departs from the called germline gene at one end, perhaps through a read error. CDR3: CASSQEGGVTSGRLDF. In DNA, the CDR3 is TGCGCCAGCAGCCAGGAAGGGGGGGTGACTAGCGGGAGGTTGGACTTC. The chain links TRBV4-1 to TRBJ2-7; 13 bases fit TRBD2. The CDR3 is made up of 16 amino acids. Looked up from germline, CDR1 is MGHRA and CDR2 is YSYEKL.

The rearrangement uses TRBV10-3 and TRBJ2-1; D not resolved. The CDR3 is 14 residues long. Trimming removed 3 bases from V and 5 bases from J, with 11 bases in between. The germline V gene has CDR1 ENHRY and CDR2 SYGVKD. This CDR3 reads CAISEWNSNNEQFF. Written as DNA, the CDR3 is TGTGCCATCAGTGAATGGAACTCGAACAATGAGCAGTTCTTC.

This clone was observed a single time. The CDR3 nucleotides are TGCGCCAGCACTGAGTGGACAGGGGACGAGCAGTACTTC. Encoded protein: CASTEWTGDEQYF. The J gene is TRBJ2-7, the V gene TRBV5-1; 9 positions match TRBD1. Germline assignment: CDR1 SGHRS and CDR2 YFSETQ. This CDR3 region has 13 residues. V lost 6 bases and J lost 5; bases outside the gene matches: 6. Full variable domain (missing parts from reference TRBV5-1 and TRBJ2-7): KAGVTQTPRYLIKTRGQQVTLSCSPISGHRSVSWYQQTPGQGLQFLFEYFSETQRNKGNFPGRFSGRQFSNSRSEMNVSTLELGDSALYLCASTEWTGDEQYFGPGTRLTVT.

This clone was seen only once. This chain links TRBV9 with TRBJ2-2; TRBD2 matches 10 bases. V shed 1 base, J shed 2 bases, and the junction held 5 bases outside the gene matches. CDR1 SGDLS and CDR2 YYNGEE come from the germline V gene. This CDR3 contains 17 residues. CDR3 DNA sequence: TGTGCCAGCAGCGTACCTAGCGGGAGAGTAAACACCGGGGAGCTGTTTTTT. Protein: CASSVPSGRVNTGELFF.

The V gene is TRBV25-1, the J gene TRBJ1-1; no clear D gene. Germline values: CDR1 MGHDK, CDR2 SYGVNS. With 3 bases removed from V and 3 bases from J, the gap between germline ends came to 14 bases. The CDR3 contains 15 residues. The CDR3 here is CASSDSRASDTEAFF. In nucleotides, the CDR3 is TGTGCCAGCAGTGACTCAAGGGCCTCCGACACTGAAGCTTTCTTT. Supplemented by reference TRBV25-1 and TRBJ1-1, the full variable domain reads EADIYQTPRYLVIGTGKKITLECSQTMGHDKMYWYQQDPGMELHLIHYSYGVNSTEKGDLSSESTVSRIRTEHFPLTLESARPSHTSQYLCASSDSRASDTEAFFGQGTRLTVV.

The chain uses TRBV7-6 and TRBJ2-7; possibly TRBD1 for D (5 bases). The CDR3 has 13 amino acids. Germline V gene lookup returns CDR1 SGHVS and CDR2 FNYEAQ. V was pared by 5 bases and J by 2 bases, with 10 bases between. CDR3 loop: CASSVDSAYEQYF. CDR3 coding DNA: TGTGCCAGCAGCGTAGACAGTGCCTACGAGCAGTACTTC.

V and J are TRBV10-3 and TRBJ2-3; D gene uncertain. This CDR3 has 14 residues. Germline CDR1 is ENHRY and CDR2 is SYGVKD. V lost 3 bases and J lost 4, with 11 bases in between. The CDR3, as DNA: TGTGCCATCAGTGATCCTCGGTTGGCAGATACGCAGTATTTT. Its translation is CAISDPRLADTQYF.

The chain has TRBV11-2 and TRBJ2-3, with D tentatively TRBD2 (6 bases). The CDR3 is made up of 17 amino acids. Germline V CDR1 and CDR2: SGHAT, FQNNGV. The V and J ends lost 1 base and 4 bases respectively, with 18 bases between them. The CDR3 is CASSLGLSWGGADTQYF. In DNA form, the CDR3 reads TGTGCCAGCAGCTTAGGCCTGAGTTGGGGCGGGGCAGATACGCAGTATTTT.

The gene calls are TRBV6-1 and TRBJ1-4; TRBD1 might be the D (6 bases). The germline V gene has CDR1 MNHNS and CDR2 SASEGT. CDR3 length: 17 residues. The V end was cut by 0 bases, the J end by 5 bases, with 16 bases between. The CDR3 loop is CASSEAGGGSKNEKLFF. CDR3 in DNA: TGTGCCAGCAGTGAAGCGGGGGGCGGGTCAAAAAATGAAAAACTGTTTTTT.

This clone has just one count. The chain couples TRBV5-1 to TRBJ1-3, with D possibly matching TRBD1 (6 bases). Per the germline V gene, CDR1 is SGHRS and CDR2 is YFSETQ. Trimming removed 3 bases at V and 0 bases at J, with 13 bases between. The CDR3 is made up of 16 amino acids. The DNA of the CDR3 is TGCGCCAGCAGCTCGACAGGACCAAACTCTGGAAACACCATATATTTT. The encoded protein is CASSSTGPNSGNTIYF.

This chain joins TRBV4-2 and TRBJ2-1; 7 nucleotides align to TRBD2. The V and J ends lost 4 bases and 4 bases, in that order; junction bases with no gene match: 10. CDR1 and CDR2 (germline): LGHNA, YNFKEQ. The CDR3 consists of 16 residues. The CDR3 sequence: CASSPELAEIYNEQFF. CDR3 coding DNA: TGTGCCAGCAGCCCGGAGCTAGCGGAGATATACAATGAGCAGTTCTTC.